A single sample gave rise to the 10 T cell receptor beta chains below, sequenced in a study of regulatory T cells in long-lasting Graves disease (dated by TCRdb to the early 2020s). Preparation of the library involved multiplex PCR. For sequencing, an Illumina HiSeq 4000 was employed. To build TCR beta libraries, CDR3 regions were amplified by Arm-PCR using iRepertoire HTBI primers. TCRdb's own reprocessing of the public reads used fastp at Q25 and MiXCR and kept productive beta chains. For every CDR3 protein sequence, its rows merge into one entry that carries the most common genes and DNA. The table for this sample lists about 460,000 distinct CDR3 sequences; about 22% of them were counted only once. The ten biggest clones cover about 12% of the sample. The time point label, as the study defines it: persistent/refractory GD, antithyroid drugs over 5 years with positive TRAb. RNA was extracted from PBMCs in TRIzol for both TCR sequencing and RNA sequencing.

The specimen comprised peripheral blood mononuclear cells (PBMCs), sampled when the disease was refractory, from a patient treated with antithyroid drugs. These receptors all stem from a female donor with Graves disease.

This clonotype was detected ten times or more. V gene TRBV28 combines with J gene TRBJ2-4; D unclear. The germline V gene encodes CDR1 MDHEN and CDR2 SYDVKM. CDR3 size: 15 residues. Trimming left V 2 bases short and J 0 bases short, with 8 bases between. CDR3 nucleotides: TGTGCCAGCAGTTTACCGACCGCAGCCAAAAACATTCAGTACTTC. Translation: CASSLPTAAKNIQYF. Full variable domain (rest looked up from reference TRBV28 and TRBJ2-4): DVKVTQSSRYLVKRTGEKVFLECVQDMDHENMFWYRQDPGLGLRLIYFSYDVKMKEKGDIPEGYSVSREKKERFSLILESASTNQTSMYLCASSLPTAAKNIQYFGAGTRLSVL.

This clonotype was picked up many times. This chain connects TRBV20-1 to TRBJ2-7; TRBD2 matches 11 bases. V dropped 4 bases and J dropped 5; count of bases not matched to a gene: 10. The CDR3 is 15 amino acids. Germline CDR1 DFQATT, CDR2 SNEGSKA (reference sequence). CDR3 in DNA: TGCAGTGCTACCCACCGACTAGCGGGGTGGGACGAGCAGTACTTC. It is translated as CSATHRLAGWDEQYF.

This clonotype was seen many times. A read error may produce the germline difference seen at one junction end. The gene calls are TRBV5-1 and TRBJ2-7, with D tentatively TRBD1 (5 bases). The CDR3 loop spans 13 amino acids. Germline CDR1 SGHRS, CDR2 YFSETQ. CDR3 sequence: CASSFQGSYEQYF. The CDR3 bases are TGTGCCAGCAGTTTCCAGGGTTCCTACGAGCAGTACTTC.

This clonotype was counted between two and nine times. The chain links TRBV7-2 to TRBJ1-6; D gene uncertain. This CDR3 region has 16 residues. CDR1 is SGHTA, CDR2 FQGNSA, per germline. V was shortened by 5 bases and J by 9 bases, with 20 bases between the two germline ends. CDR3 in amino acids: CASSTLRRMVRSPLHF. The DNA of the CDR3 is TGTGCCAGCAGCACCCTGAGGAGGATGGTTCGTTCACCCCTCCACTTT.

This chain joins TRBV29-1 and TRBJ1-2, with a possible D match to TRBD1 (5 bases). From germline, CDR1 is SQVTM and CDR2 ANQGSEA. The CDR3 is 15 amino acids. V lost 1 base and J 8 bases, leaving 20 bases between the germline ends. The CDR3 bases are TGCAGCGTTGAAGCGTCCCGGGGCGGGTTAAGGGGCTACACCTTC. This codes for CSVEASRGGLRGYTF.

The chain uses TRBV20-1 and TRBJ1-6; perhaps TRBD1 as D (5 bases). The CDR3 spans 15 residues. Looked up from germline, CDR1 is DFQATT and CDR2 is SNEGSKA (reference sequence). V lost 3 bases to trimming and J lost 7 bases, with 16 bases between them. In DNA, the CDR3 is TGCAGTGCTAGGCAGCCGCCAGGGCCAAATTCACCCCTCCACTTT. Amino acid sequence: CSARQPPGPNSPLHF.

The count of this clonotype is one. The V gene is TRBV5-4, the J gene TRBJ2-2; D may be TRBD1 (6 bases). Trimming shortened V by 0 bases and J by 2 bases, and 11 bases separated the two germline ends. Germline V CDR1 and CDR2: SGHNT, YYREEE (reference sequence). The CDR3 totals 16 residues. The CDR3 DNA is TGTGCCAGCAGCTTGGTCCAGGGGTTAAACACCGGGGAGCTGTTTTTT. It yields the protein CASSLVQGLNTGELFF.

The J gene is TRBJ2-3, the V gene TRBV20-1, with D uncertain. CDR1 DFQATT and CDR2 SNEGSKA come from the germline V gene (reference sequence). The CDR3 has 14 residues. Trimming removed 6 bases at V and 0 bases at J, with 13 bases between. The CDR3 loop is CSAPAPSSTDTQYF. The CDR3 nucleotides are TGCAGTGCCCCGGCCCCAAGTAGCACAGATACGCAGTATTTT.

The chain has TRBV29-1 and TRBJ1-3; 8 nucleotides line up with TRBD1. From germline, CDR1 is SQVTM and CDR2 ANQGSEA. The length of the CDR3 is 15 residues. The V segment lost 1 base and the J segment 1 base; nucleotides outside the gene matches: 3. As DNA, the CDR3 is TGCAGCGTTGAAGGTTGGACAGGGTCTGGAAACACCATATATTTT. This translates into CSVEGWTGSGNTIYF.

The J gene is TRBJ1-1, the V gene TRBV11-3; tentatively, D is TRBD1 (6 bases). The CDR3 is 15 amino acids. CDR1 is SGHNT, CDR2 YENEEA, per germline. The V end was cut by 1 base, the J end by 7 bases, with 16 bases between. CDR3 DNA sequence: TGTGCCAGCAGCTTAGGCAGGGGATGGTCGAGTGAAGCTTTCTTT. This codes for CASSLGRGWSSEAFF.